The 28 T cell receptor beta chains below were found in one sample sequenced in a study of Ad26.COV2.S vaccination and SARS-CoV-2 variants. Treatment given: some 20 received Ad26.COV2.S at low or high dose, single or two shots; several received placebo; per-sample allocation not given. On day 63 after the first injection, vaccine and placebo recipients gave samples. TCRdb's table, derived via immunoSEQ multiplex PCR, lists solely in-frame clones and lacks some. The table includes about 350,000 clones, 88% detected once. The specimen was peripheral blood, collected in a trial of Ad26.COV2.S vaccine versus placebo. The receptors here all came from a person between 18 and 59 years old who received the Ad26.COV2.S COVID-19 vaccine or a placebo.

V and J are TRBV5-5 and TRBJ1-2, with D possibly matching TRBD1 (5 bases). CDR1 is SGHKS, CDR2 YYEKEE, per germline (reference sequence). This CDR3 region has 16 residues. The V and J ends lost 4 bases and 0 bases respectively, with 16 bases between them. As DNA, the CDR3 is TGTGCCAGCAGCGGGGGGACCACGACAGCTAACTATGGCTACACCTTC. Translating gives CASSGGTTTANYGYTF.

This sequence joins TRBV7-9 and TRBJ1-2; perhaps TRBD1 as D (5 bases). The CDR3 sequence is 14 residues long. Trimming took 1 base from V and 3 from J, leaving 9 bases between them. The germline V gene has CDR1 SEHNR and CDR2 FQNEAQ (reference sequence). The CDR3, as DNA: TGTGCCAGCAGCTTAGGGAGGGGCCACTATGGCTACACCTTC. This sequence encodes CASSLGRGHYGYTF. The variable domain in full, with the rest retrieved from reference TRBV7-9 and TRBJ1-2, is DTGVSQNPRHKITKRGQNVTFRCDPISEHNRLYWYRQTLGQGPEFLTYFQNEAQLEKSRLLSDRFSAERPKGSFSTLEIQRTEQGDSAMYLCASSLGRGHYGYTFGSGTRLTVV.

The rearrangement links TRBV6-2 or TRBV6-3 to TRBJ1-5; tentatively, D is TRBD1 (5 bases). Trimming left V 3 bases short and J 3 bases short, with 9 bases between. The CDR3 is 14 residues long. Germline lookup yields CDR1 MNHEY and CDR2 SVGEGT. In DNA, the CDR3 is TGTGCCAGCAGTTATCTACAGGTCAATCAGCCCCAGCATTTT. This sequence encodes CASSYLQVNQPQHF.

This chain links TRBV7-9 with TRBJ2-3; maybe TRBD2 (6 bases). The CDR3 runs 16 residues. Germline V CDR1 and CDR2: SEHNR, FQNEAQ (reference sequence). The V end lost 5 bases, the J end lost 6 bases, and 21 bases lay between the germline ends. The CDR3 DNA follows: TGTGCCAGCAGCCCCGACCCGGGACTCCGCCCCGATACGCAGTATTTT. Amino acids: CASSPDPGLRPDTQYF.

This clone was seen a few times. The same CDR3 also results from other DNA sequences found in this sample. The chain couples TRBV7-2 to TRBJ1-1; D gene uncertain. The V gene's germline CDR1 is SGHTA and CDR2 FQGNSA. The CDR3 has 14 residues. Trimming took off 1 base at V and 0 bases at J, with 6 bases between the two ends. CDR3 region: CASSLVAVNTEAFF. CDR3 nucleotides: TGTGCCAGCAGCTTAGTCGCTGTGAACACTGAAGCTTTCTTT.

This chain connects TRBV27 to TRBJ2-2, with a possible D match to TRBD1 (6 bases). V lost 6 bases and J 4 bases, leaving 12 bases between the germline ends. The germline gives CDR1 MNHEY, CDR2 SMNVEV (reference sequence). This CDR3 contains 14 residues. The CDR3 coding sequence is TGTGCCAGCAGCGGGGCAGGGGCCACCGGGGAGCTGTTTTTT. Translated, it gives CASSGAGATGELFF.

The chain recombines TRBV7-3 with TRBJ2-7; 9 bases map to TRBD1. Germline CDR1 and CDR2: SGHTA and FQGTGA. This CDR3 is 13 amino acids long. The trim removed 5 bases at V and 6 bases at J, leaving 5 bases unmatched. CDR3 DNA sequence: TGTGCCAGCAGCCCGGGGACAGGGCGCGAGCAGTACTTC. It yields the protein CASSPGTGREQYF.

The V call is TRBV7-2, the J call TRBJ1-1; D not resolved. Germline loops: CDR1 SGHTA, CDR2 FQGNSA. The CDR3 extends over 14 amino acids. V was shortened by 2 bases and J by 1 base, with 8 bases between the two germline ends. The CDR3 coding sequence is TGTGCCAGCAGCTTAAGACGTACGAACACTGAAGCTTTCTTT. As protein: CASSLRRTNTEAFF.

This clone was found a few times. The chain employs TRBV19 and TRBJ1-5, with a weak D call TRBD1 (6 bases). Trimming took 5 bases from V and 0 from J, leaving 14 bases between them. The CDR3 is 16 amino acids. The V gene's germline CDR1 is LNHDA and CDR2 SQIVND (reference sequence). CDR3 loop: CASSVYRVDSNQPQHF. The CDR3 DNA is TGTGCCAGTAGTGTATACAGGGTAGATAGCAATCAGCCCCAGCATTTT.

In this sample, this clone turned up once. This rearrangement joins TRBV10-3 to TRBJ2-5, with a tentative D call TRBD2 (5 bases). CDR1 and CDR2 (germline): ENHRY, SYGVKD. V was pared by 2 bases and J by 2 bases, with 9 bases between. The CDR3 sequence is 14 residues long. The CDR3 DNA sequence: TGTGCCATCAGTGAGGGAGCGGTTCAAGAGACCCAGTACTTC. This gives the protein CAISEGAVQETQYF.

The rearrangement links TRBV30 to TRBJ1-6; a possible D gene is TRBD1 (5 bases). The CDR3 runs to 13 residues. Germline CDR1 reads GTSNPN; CDR2 reads SVGIG (reference sequence). V was cut by 1 base and J by 10 bases, with 11 bases left in between. The CDR3 reads CAWSANRRSPLHF. In DNA, the CDR3 is TGTGCCTGGAGTGCTAACAGGAGATCACCCCTCCACTTT.

This clone was observed once. V and J are TRBV18 and TRBJ2-5; tentatively, D is TRBD1 (6 bases). Trimming removed 6 bases at V and 4 bases at J, with 15 bases between. CDR1 and CDR2 (germline): KGHSH, LQKENI. The CDR3 runs 14 residues. CDR3 coding DNA: TGTGCCAGCTCCTTACAGGGACCGGCAGAGACCCAGTACTTC. The encoded protein is CASSLQGPAETQYF.

The chain carries TRBV7-2 and TRBJ2-7, with 7 bases matching TRBD2. The CDR3 length is 14 residues. V lost 6 bases, J lost 4 bases, and 9 bases stayed unmatched. The germline CDR1 and CDR2 sequences are SGHTA and FQGNSA. This CDR3 is CASSDGGSKYEQYF. The CDR3 coding sequence is TGTGCCAGCAGTGACGGGGGGTCAAAGTACGAGCAGTACTTC.

The chain uses TRBV5-4 and TRBJ2-3; no reliable D call. The CDR3 runs to 14 residues. Trimming cost V 1 base and J 0 bases, with 6 bases left between them. Germline CDR1 and CDR2: SGHNT and YYREEE (reference sequence). The CDR3 spells CASSLPGSTDTQYF. CDR3 sequence (DNA): TGTGCCAGCAGCTTGCCTGGGAGCACAGATACGCAGTATTTT.

The genes are TRBV7-3 and TRBJ2-2; D is possibly TRBD1 or TRBD2 (5 bases each). The CDR3 is made up of 15 amino acids. The V gene's germline CDR1 is SGHTA and CDR2 FQGTGA. V was pared by 2 bases and J by 4 bases, with 11 bases between. In DNA form, the CDR3 reads TGTGCCAGCAGCTTAGGGGGAGAGGTCACCGGGGAGCTGTTTTTT. Translated, it gives CASSLGGEVTGELFF.

The rearrangement joins TRBV6-5 to TRBJ1-1; D remains unclear. The CDR3 length is 15 residues. The germline V gene has CDR1 MNHEY and CDR2 SVGAGI. The ends were cut back, 4 bases at V and 4 bases at J, with 16 bases in the middle. The CDR3 reads CASSSFPDVGTEAFF. The CDR3 DNA sequence: TGTGCCAGCAGTTCTTTCCCAGACGTGGGCACTGAAGCTTTCTTT.

This chain connects TRBV25-1 to TRBJ1-1; D unclear. In germline, CDR1 is MGHDK, CDR2 SYGVNS. The V gene lost 6 bases and the J gene lost 7 bases, with 15 bases spanning the gap. The CDR3 has 13 residues. The CDR3 nucleotides are TGTGCCAGCAGCCGTCCCGGCGAGAGTGAAGCTTTCTTT. Amino acids: CASSRPGESEAFF.

Regarding this clone: At one boundary the junction diverges from the germline segment, which might be a read error. The genes are TRBV11-1 and TRBJ2-1; 7 bases fit TRBD2. Germline V gene data show CDR1 as SGHAT and CDR2 as FQDESV (reference sequence). The CDR3 is 13 residues long. CDR3 DNA: TGTGCCAGCAGCGTGGGTTACCGGGAGGCCGTCCTCTTC. It codes for CASSVGYREAVLF. The full variable domain, rest sourced from reference TRBV11-1 and TRBJ2-1, is EAEVAQSPRYKITEKSQAVAFWCDPISGHATLYWYRQILGQGPELLVQFQDESVVDDSQLPKDRFSAERLKGVDSTLKIQPAELGDSAMYLCASSVGYREAVLFGPGTRLTVL.

The chain uses TRBV3-1 (or the pseudogene TRBV3-2) and TRBJ2-3; TRBD2 agrees at 10 bases. Germline values: CDR1 LGHDT, CDR2 YNNKEL (reference sequence). CDR3 length equals 15 residues. J was trimmed by 2 bases and V by 4 bases; bases with no gene match: 3. This CDR3 is CASSPTSGDTDTQYF. The CDR3 DNA reads as TGTGCCAGCAGCCCAACTAGCGGGGACACAGATACGCAGTATTTT.

This clone was observed once. The V and J genes are TRBV12-5 and TRBJ2-1, with TRBD2 identical over 7 bases. This CDR3 comprises 12 residues. CDR1 is LGHNT, CDR2 FRNRAP, per germline. The J segment lost 3 bases and the V segment lost 8 bases, leaving 1 base of the junction unmatched. CDR3 in DNA: TGTGCTAGTCGGGACTACTACAATGAGCAGTTCTTC. It translates to CASRDYYNEQFF.

The chain has TRBV25-1 and TRBJ2-7; tentatively, D is TRBD2 (6 bases). Germline V gene lookup returns CDR1 MGHDK and CDR2 SYGVNS. The CDR3 loop spans 13 amino acids. The germline V and J ends were trimmed by 6 bases and 7 bases, with 16 bases remaining between them. CDR3 coding DNA: TGTGCCAGCAGGAGGGACTCCCTGGAGGAGCAGTACTTC. Its protein is CASRRDSLEEQYF.

The V gene is TRBV15, the J gene TRBJ1-6; 9 nucleotides match TRBD1. CDR3 length: 20 amino acids. Germline CDR1 is LNHNV and CDR2 is YYDKDF (reference sequence). The junction had 15 bases not matched to a gene; V was cut back by 0 bases and J by 6 bases. The CDR3 nucleotides are TGTGCCACCAGCAGAGATCCGGGACAGGGCTTAGGTTTCACTAATTCACCCCTCCACTTT. Translated: CATSRDPGQGLGFTNSPLHF.

CDR3 region: CASSFPGKRGLYEQYF. The CDR3 coding sequence is TGTGCCAGCAGCTTCCCCGGGAAGCGGGGGCTCTACGAGCAGTACTTC. The chain recombines TRBV11-2 with TRBJ2-7, with 8 bases aligning to TRBD2. Germline CDR1 reads SGHAT; CDR2 reads FQNNGV. This CDR3 is 16 amino acids long. The V gene end was trimmed by 3 bases and the J gene end by 3 bases; junction bases not matched to a gene: 10. The variable domain in full, completed from reference TRBV11-2 and TRBJ2-7, reads EAGVAQSPRYKIIEKRQSVAFWCNPISGHATLYWYQQILGQGPKLLIQFQNNGVVDDSQLPKDRFSAERLKGVDSTLKIQPAKLEDSAVYLCASSFPGKRGLYEQYFGPGTRLTVT.

This chain links TRBV5-6 with TRBJ2-2; D not resolved. Germline V gene lookup returns CDR1 SGHDT and CDR2 YYEEEE. The CDR3 loop spans 16 amino acids. Trimming removed 3 bases at V and 7 bases at J, with 19 bases between. This CDR3 reads CASSSSVAPGFGELFF. CDR3 nucleotide sequence: TGTGCCAGCAGCTCAAGTGTGGCCCCAGGATTCGGGGAGCTGTTTTTT.

The chain combines TRBV11-2 with TRBJ1-5; possible D gene TRBD1, 5 bases. Germline CDR1 reads SGHAT; CDR2 reads FQNNGV. V lost 3 bases and J lost 3, with 12 bases in between. The CDR3 spans 15 residues. In DNA, the CDR3 is TGTGCCAGCAGCTTTTCATGGGGCTACAATCAGCCCCAGCATTTT. Translating it yields CASSFSWGYNQPQHF.

The chain joins TRBV28 to TRBJ2-5, with TRBD1 as a possible D gene (6 bases). V was clipped by 8 bases and J by 3 bases, with 13 bases between them. Germline V lookup: CDR1 MDHEN, CDR2 SYDVKM. The CDR3 is made up of 13 amino acids. CDR3 DNA: TGTGCCAGCGAACGCGACAGGAAAGAGACCCAGTACTTC. Amino acid sequence: CASERDRKETQYF.

The chain uses TRBV29-1 and TRBJ1-2, with 8 nucleotides matching TRBD1. Per the germline V gene, CDR1 is SQVTM and CDR2 is ANQGSEA. The CDR3 runs 12 residues. The J segment lost 7 bases and the V segment lost 3 bases, leaving 4 bases of the junction unmatched. The CDR3 coding sequence is TGCAGCGTTGACAGGGGGCTCGGTGGCTACACCTTC. Protein product: CSVDRGLGGYTF.

The chain is built from TRBV9 and TRBJ1-1; D call uncertain. Germline lookup yields CDR1 SGDLS and CDR2 YYNGEE. Trimming took off 0 bases at V and 2 bases at J, with 11 bases between the two ends. This CDR3 is built from 15 residues. The CDR3 DNA is TGTGCCAGCAGCGTAGGCACATCGACCAACACTGAAGCTTTCTTT. It codes for CASSVGTSTNTEAFF.